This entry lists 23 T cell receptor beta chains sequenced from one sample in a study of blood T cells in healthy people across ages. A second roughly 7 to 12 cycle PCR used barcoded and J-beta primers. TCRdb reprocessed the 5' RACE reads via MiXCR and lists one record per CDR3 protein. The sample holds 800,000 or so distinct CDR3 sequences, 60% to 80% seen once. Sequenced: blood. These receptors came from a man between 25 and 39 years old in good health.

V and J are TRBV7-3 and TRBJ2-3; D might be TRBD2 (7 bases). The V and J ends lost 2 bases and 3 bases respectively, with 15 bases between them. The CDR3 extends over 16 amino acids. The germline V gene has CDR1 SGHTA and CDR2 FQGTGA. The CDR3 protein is CASSLHGGLQTDTQYF. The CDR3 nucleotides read TGTGCCAGCAGCTTACACGGGGGGCTTCAAACAGATACGCAGTATTTT.

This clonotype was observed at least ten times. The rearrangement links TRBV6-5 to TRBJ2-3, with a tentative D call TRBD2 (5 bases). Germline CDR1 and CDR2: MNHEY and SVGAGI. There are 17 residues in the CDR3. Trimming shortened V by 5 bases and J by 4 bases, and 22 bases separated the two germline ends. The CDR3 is CASSLSRGNGHPDTQYF. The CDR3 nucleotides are TGTGCCAGCAGTCTAAGCCGGGGAAATGGCCACCCAGATACGCAGTATTTT.

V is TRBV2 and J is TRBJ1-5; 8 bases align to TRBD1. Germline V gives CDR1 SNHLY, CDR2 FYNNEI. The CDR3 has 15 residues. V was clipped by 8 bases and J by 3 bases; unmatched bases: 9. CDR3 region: CASGEGQAPNQPQHF. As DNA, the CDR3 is TGTGCCAGCGGAGAGGGACAGGCCCCCAATCAGCCCCAGCATTTT.

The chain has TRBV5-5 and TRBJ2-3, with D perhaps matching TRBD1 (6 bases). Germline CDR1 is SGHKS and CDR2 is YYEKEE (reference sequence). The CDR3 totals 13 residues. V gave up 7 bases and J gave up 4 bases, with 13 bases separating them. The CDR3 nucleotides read TGTGCCAGCTCCCTACAGGGCCCAGATACGCAGTATTTT. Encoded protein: CASSLQGPDTQYF. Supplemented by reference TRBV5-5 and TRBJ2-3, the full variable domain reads DAGVTQSPTHLIKTRGQQVTLRCSPISGHKSVSWYQQVLGQGPQFIFQYYEKEERGRGNFPDRFSARQFPNYSSELNVNALLLGDSALYLCASSLQGPDTQYFGPGTRLTVL.

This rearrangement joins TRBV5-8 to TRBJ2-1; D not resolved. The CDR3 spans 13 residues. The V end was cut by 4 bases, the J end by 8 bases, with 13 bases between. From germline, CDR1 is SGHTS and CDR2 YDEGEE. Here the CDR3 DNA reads TGTGCCAGCAGCCCGATGGGGTTCGATGAGCAGTTCTTC. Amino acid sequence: CASSPMGFDEQFF.

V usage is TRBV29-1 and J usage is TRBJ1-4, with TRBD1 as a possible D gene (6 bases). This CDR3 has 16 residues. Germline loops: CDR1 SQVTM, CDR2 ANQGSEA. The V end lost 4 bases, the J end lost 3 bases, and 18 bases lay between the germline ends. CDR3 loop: CSVVAGGAGPNEKLFF. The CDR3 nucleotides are TGCAGCGTTGTGGCTGGGGGCGCGGGGCCTAATGAAAAACTGTTTTTT.

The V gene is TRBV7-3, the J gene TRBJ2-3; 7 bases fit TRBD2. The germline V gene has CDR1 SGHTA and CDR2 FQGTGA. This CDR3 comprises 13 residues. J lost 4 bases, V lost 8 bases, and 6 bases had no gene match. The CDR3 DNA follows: TGTGCCAGCGGGAGGGTGGGCGCAGATACGCAGTATTTT. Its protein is CASGRVGADTQYF.

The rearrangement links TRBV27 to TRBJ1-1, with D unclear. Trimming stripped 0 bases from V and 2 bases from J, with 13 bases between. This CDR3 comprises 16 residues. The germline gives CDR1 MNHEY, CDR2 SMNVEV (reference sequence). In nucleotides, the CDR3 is TGTGCCAGCAGTTTATCGGTGACGGAGGCAAACACTGAAGCTTTCTTT. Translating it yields CASSLSVTEANTEAFF.

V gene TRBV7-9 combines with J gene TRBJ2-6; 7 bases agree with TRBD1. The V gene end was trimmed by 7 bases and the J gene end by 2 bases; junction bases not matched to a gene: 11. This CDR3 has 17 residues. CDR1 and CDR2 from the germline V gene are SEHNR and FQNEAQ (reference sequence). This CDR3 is CASTSPLTGAGANVLTF. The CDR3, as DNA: TGTGCCAGCACCTCGCCTTTAACAGGGGCTGGGGCCAACGTCCTGACTTTC.

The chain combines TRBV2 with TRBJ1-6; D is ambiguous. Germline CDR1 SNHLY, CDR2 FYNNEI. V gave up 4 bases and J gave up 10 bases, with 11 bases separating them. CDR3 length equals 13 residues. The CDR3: CASSVQIVSPLHF. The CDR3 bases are TGTGCCAGCAGTGTACAGATAGTCTCACCCCTCCACTTT.

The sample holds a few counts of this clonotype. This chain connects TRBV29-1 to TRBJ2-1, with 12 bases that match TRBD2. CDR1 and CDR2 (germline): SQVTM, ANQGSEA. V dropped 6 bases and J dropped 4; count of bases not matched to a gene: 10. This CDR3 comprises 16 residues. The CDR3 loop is CSVDMGLAGGYNEQFF. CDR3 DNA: TGCAGCGTCGATATGGGACTAGCGGGCGGTTACAATGAGCAGTTCTTC.

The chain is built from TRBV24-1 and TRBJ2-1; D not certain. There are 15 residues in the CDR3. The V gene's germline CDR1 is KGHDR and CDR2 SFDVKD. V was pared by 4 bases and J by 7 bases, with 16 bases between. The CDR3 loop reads CATSDRDGGLNEQFF. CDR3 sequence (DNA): TGTGCCACCAGTGACCGCGACGGTGGATTAAATGAGCAGTTCTTC.

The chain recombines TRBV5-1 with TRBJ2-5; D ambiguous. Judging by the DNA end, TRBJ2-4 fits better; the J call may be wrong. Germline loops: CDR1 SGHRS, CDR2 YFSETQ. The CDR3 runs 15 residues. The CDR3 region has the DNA TGCGCCAGCAGCCCCTATTCGGACCAAAAAAACATTCAGTACTTC. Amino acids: CASSPYSDQKNIQYF.

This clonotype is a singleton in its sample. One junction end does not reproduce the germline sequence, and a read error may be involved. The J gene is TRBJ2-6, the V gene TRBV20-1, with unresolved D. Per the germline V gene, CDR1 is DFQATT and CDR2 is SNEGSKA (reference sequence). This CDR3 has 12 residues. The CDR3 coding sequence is TGCAATGCTACCTCTGGAGCCAACGTCCTGACTTTC. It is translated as CNATSGANVLTF.

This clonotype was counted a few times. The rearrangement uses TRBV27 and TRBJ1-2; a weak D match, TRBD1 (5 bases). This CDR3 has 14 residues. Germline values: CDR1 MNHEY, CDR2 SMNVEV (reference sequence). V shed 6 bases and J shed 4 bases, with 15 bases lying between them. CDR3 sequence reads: CASSPPGGTYGYTF. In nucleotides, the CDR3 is TGTGCCAGCAGCCCGCCGGGAGGGACCTATGGCTACACCTTC.

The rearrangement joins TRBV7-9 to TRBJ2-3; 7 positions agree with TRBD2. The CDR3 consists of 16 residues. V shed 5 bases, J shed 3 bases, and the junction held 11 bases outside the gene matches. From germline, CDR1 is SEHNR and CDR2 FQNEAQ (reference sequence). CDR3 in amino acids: CASSPPRASGTDTQYF. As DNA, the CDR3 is TGTGCCAGCAGCCCCCCGCGGGCTAGCGGAACAGATACGCAGTATTTT.

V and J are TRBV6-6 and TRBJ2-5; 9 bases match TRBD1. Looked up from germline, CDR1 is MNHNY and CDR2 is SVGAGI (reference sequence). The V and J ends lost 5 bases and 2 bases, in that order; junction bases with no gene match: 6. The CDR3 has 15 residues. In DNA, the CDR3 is TGTGCCAGCAGTCAATACAGGGGGCCTCAAGAGACCCAGTACTTC. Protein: CASSQYRGPQETQYF.

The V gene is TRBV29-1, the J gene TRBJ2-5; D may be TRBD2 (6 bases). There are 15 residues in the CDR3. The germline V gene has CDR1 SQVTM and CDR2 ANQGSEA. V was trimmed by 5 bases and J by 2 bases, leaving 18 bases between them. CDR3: CSVPRLGPSQETQYF. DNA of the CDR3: TGCAGCGTTCCGAGACTAGGCCCATCTCAAGAGACCCAGTACTTC.

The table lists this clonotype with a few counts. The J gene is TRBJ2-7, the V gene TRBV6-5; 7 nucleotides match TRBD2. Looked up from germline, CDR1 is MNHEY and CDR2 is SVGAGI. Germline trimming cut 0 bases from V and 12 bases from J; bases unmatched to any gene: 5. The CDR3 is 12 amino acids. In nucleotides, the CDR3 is TGTGCCAGCAGTTACTCGTCGGGAGGTCTGTACTTC. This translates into CASSYSSGGLYF.

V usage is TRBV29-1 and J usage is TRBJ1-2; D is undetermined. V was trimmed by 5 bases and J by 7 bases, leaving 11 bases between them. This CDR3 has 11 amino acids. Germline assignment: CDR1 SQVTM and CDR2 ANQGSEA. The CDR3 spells CSVLVVTGYTF. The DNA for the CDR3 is TGCAGCGTTTTGGTGGTTACTGGCTACACCTTC. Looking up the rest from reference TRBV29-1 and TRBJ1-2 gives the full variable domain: SAVISQKPSRDICQRGTSLTIQCQVDSQVTMMFWYRQQPGQSLTLIATANQGSEATYESGFVIDKFPISRPNLTFSTLTVSNMSPEDSSIYLCSVLVVTGYTFGSGTRLTVV.

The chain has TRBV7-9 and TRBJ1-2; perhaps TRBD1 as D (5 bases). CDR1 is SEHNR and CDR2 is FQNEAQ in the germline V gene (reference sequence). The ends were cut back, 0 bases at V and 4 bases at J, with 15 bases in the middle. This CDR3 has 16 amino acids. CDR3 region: CASSLAQDPRGYGYTF. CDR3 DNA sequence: TGTGCCAGCAGCTTAGCGCAGGACCCTAGGGGCTATGGCTACACCTTC.

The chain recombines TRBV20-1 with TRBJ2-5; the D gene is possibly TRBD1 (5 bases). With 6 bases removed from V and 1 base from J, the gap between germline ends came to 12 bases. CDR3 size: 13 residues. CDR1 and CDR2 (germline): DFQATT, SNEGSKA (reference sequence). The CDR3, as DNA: TGCAGTGCGCTATCAGGGTTCCAAGAGACCCAGTACTTC. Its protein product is CSALSGFQETQYF.

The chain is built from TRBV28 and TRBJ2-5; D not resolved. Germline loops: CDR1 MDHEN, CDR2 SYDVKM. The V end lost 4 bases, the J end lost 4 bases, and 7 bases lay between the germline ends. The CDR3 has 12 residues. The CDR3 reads CASSYPSETQYF. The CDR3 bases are TGTGCCAGCAGTTATCCGTCAGAGACCCAGTACTTC.